This is a list of T cell receptor beta chains from one sample in a study of cytomegalovirus exposure and HLA in healthy donors. Repertoires were generated with immunoSEQ multiplex PCR, while TCRdb's copy carries only in-frame clones and drops some. Here the sample spans about 140,000 clones, 65% to 70% being singletons. The sample taken for sequencing was PBMCs. These receptors all stem from a man in his thirties or forties in good health and CMV-seropositive. The CDR3 runs from the conserved cysteine through the conserved F or W. D genes are given only for firm matches. The size entry is marked missing in some rows and otherwise reads once, few, many or a size class.

v_call: TRBV27
j_call: TRBJ1-1
clone_size: NA
d_call: NA
cdr3_aa: CASRTKNTEAFF
cdr3_nt: TGTGCCAGCAGGACAAAGAACACTGAAGCTTTCTTT

v_call: TRBV19
j_call: TRBJ2-3
clone_size: NA
d_call: TRBD1
cdr3_aa: CASSRRTGMDTQYF
cdr3_nt: TGTGCCAGTAGTAGACGGACAGGGATGGATACGCAGTATTTT

v_call: TRBV7-3
j_call: TRBJ2-1
clone_size: NA
d_call: NA
cdr3_aa: CASSLTSFIGGEQFF
cdr3_nt: TGTGCCAGCAGCTTGACTAGTTTCATAGGTGGCGAGCAGTTCTTC

v_call: TRBV10-2
j_call: TRBJ2-1
clone_size: NA
d_call: TRBD1
cdr3_aa: CASSDQQGVGYNEQFF
cdr3_nt: TGCGCCAGCAGTGACCAACAGGGGGTGGGGTACAATGAGCAGTTCTTC

v_call: TRBV5-1
j_call: TRBJ2-2
clone_size: few
d_call: NA
cdr3_aa: CASSSKGQGRNTGELFF
cdr3_nt: TGCGCCAGCAGCTCAAAGGGTCAGGGAAGGAACACCGGGGAGCTGTTTTTT

v_call: TRBV4-2
j_call: TRBJ2-7
clone_size: NA
d_call: NA
cdr3_aa: CASSQRQDSNYEQYF
cdr3_nt: TGTGCCAGCAGCCAAAGACAGGACTCGAACTACGAGCAGTACTTC

v_call: TRBV10-2
j_call: TRBJ2-3
clone_size: NA
d_call: NA
cdr3_aa: CASEEGRSRAQYF
cdr3_nt: TGCGCCAGCGAGGAGGGCCGGAGTCGCGCGCAGTATTTT

v_call: TRBV6-1
j_call: TRBJ2-7
clone_size: NA
d_call: NA
cdr3_aa: CASSEAEDSSYEQYF
cdr3_nt: TGTGCCAGCAGTGAAGCAGAGGACAGCTCCTACGAGCAGTACTTC

v_call: TRBV7-8
j_call: TRBJ1-5
clone_size: NA
d_call: TRBD1
cdr3_aa: CASSLADLTGGGQPQHF
cdr3_nt: TGTGCCAGCAGCTTAGCGGATCTGACAGGGGGCGGACAGCCCCAGCATTTT

v_call: TRBV7-3
j_call: TRBJ1-3
clone_size: NA
d_call: TRBD1
cdr3_aa: CASSPGQDNTIYF
cdr3_nt: TGTGCCAGCAGCCCAGGACAGGATAACACCATATATTTT

v_call: TRBV4-1
j_call: TRBJ1-5
clone_size: NA
d_call: NA
cdr3_aa: CASSQEQVNQPQHF
cdr3_nt: TGCGCCAGCAGCCAAGAACAGGTCAATCAGCCCCAGCATTTT

v_call: TRBV11-3
j_call: TRBJ1-1
clone_size: NA
d_call: NA
cdr3_aa: CASSVFSTGNTEAFF
cdr3_nt: TGTGCCAGCAGCGTATTTTCGACAGGGAACACTGAAGCTTTCTTT

v_call: TRBV5-1
j_call: TRBJ1-1
clone_size: NA
d_call: NA
cdr3_aa: CASSGRDTNTEAFF
cdr3_nt: TGCGCCAGCAGCGGCCGGGACACCAACACTGAAGCTTTCTTT

v_call: TRBV30
j_call: TRBJ1-1
clone_size: NA
d_call: NA
cdr3_aa: CAWSVFIYTEAFF
cdr3_nt: TGTGCCTGGAGTGTATTTATATACACTGAAGCTTTCTTT

v_call: TRBV7-8
j_call: TRBJ2-3
clone_size: NA
d_call: NA
cdr3_aa: CASSLVPGEGTDTQYF
cdr3_nt: TGTGCCAGCAGCTTAGTACCGGGGGAGGGCACAGATACGCAGTATTTT

v_call: TRBV28
j_call: TRBJ1-5
clone_size: NA
d_call: NA
cdr3_aa: CASSIPLSSNQPQHF
cdr3_nt: TGTGCCAGCAGTATCCCGCTATCCAGCAATCAGCCCCAGCATTTT

v_call: TRBV6-5
j_call: TRBJ2-2
clone_size: NA
d_call: TRBD1
cdr3_aa: CASSYSGGDTGELFF
cdr3_nt: TGTGCCAGCAGTTACTCAGGGGGCGACACCGGGGAGCTGTTTTTT

v_call: TRBV2
j_call: TRBJ2-2
clone_size: NA
d_call: TRBD2
cdr3_aa: CASIPRGLVDNTGELFF
cdr3_nt: TGTGCCAGCATCCCTCGGGGACTAGTTGACAACACCGGGGAGCTGTTTTTT

v_call: TRBV18
j_call: TRBJ1-4
clone_size: few
d_call: TRBD1
cdr3_aa: CASSIQGSRDEKLFF
cdr3_nt: TGTGCCAGCTCAATACAGGGGAGCCGGGATGAAAAACTGTTTTTT

v_call: TRBV10-3
j_call: TRBJ2-5
clone_size: NA
d_call: NA
cdr3_aa: CAISRQEFPPIAETQYF
cdr3_nt: TGTGCCATCAGTCGACAGGAATTTCCACCCATCGCGGAGACCCAGTACTTC

v_call: TRBV16
j_call: TRBJ1-2
clone_size: NA
d_call: TRBD1
cdr3_aa: CASSQLGQGKHTF
cdr3_nt: TGTGCCAGCAGCCAACTAGGACAGGGCAAACACACCTTC

v_call: TRBV4-1
j_call: TRBJ2-1
clone_size: once
d_call: TRBD2
cdr3_aa: CASSQGRPSGYQYNEQFF
cdr3_nt: TGCGCCAGCAGCCAAGGTCGGCCTAGCGGGTATCAATACAATGAGCAGTTCTTC

v_call: TRBV6-1
j_call: TRBJ2-7
clone_size: NA
d_call: TRBD1
cdr3_aa: CASSDATGGREEQYF
cdr3_nt: TGTGCCAGCAGTGATGCGACAGGGGGAAGGGAGGAGCAGTACTTC

v_call: TRBV27
j_call: TRBJ2-7
clone_size: NA
d_call: TRBD2
cdr3_aa: CASSAGVTYEQYF
cdr3_nt: TGTGCCAGCTCTGCGGGAGTCACCTACGAGCAGTACTTC

v_call: TRBV27
j_call: TRBJ2-3
clone_size: few
d_call: TRBD2
cdr3_aa: CASSTAGGDTQYF
cdr3_nt: TGTGCCAGCAGTACGGCGGGAGGAGATACGCAGTATTTT

v_call: TRBV7-9
j_call: TRBJ2-7
clone_size: NA
d_call: TRBD2
cdr3_aa: CSSSLEAGVAYEQYF
cdr3_nt: TGTTCCAGCAGCCTAGAGGCGGGAGTGGCCTACGAGCAGTACTTC

v_call: TRBV10-2
j_call: TRBJ1-5
clone_size: few
d_call: NA
cdr3_aa: CASSDRGSNQPQHF
cdr3_nt: TGCGCCAGCAGTGATCGGGGTAGCAATCAGCCCCAGCATTTT

v_call: TRBV6-6
j_call: TRBJ1-5
clone_size: NA
d_call: NA
cdr3_aa: CASSEAGVYQPQHF
cdr3_nt: TGTGCCAGCAGTGAGGCAGGGGTGTATCAGCCCCAGCATTTT

v_call: TRBV5-1
j_call: TRBJ2-3
clone_size: NA
d_call: TRBD1
cdr3_aa: CASRQTGQTQYF
cdr3_nt: TGCGCCAGCAGACAGACAGGGCAGACGCAGTATTTT

v_call: TRBV18
j_call: TRBJ2-3
clone_size: NA
d_call: NA
cdr3_aa: CASSPEGPVGDTQYF
cdr3_nt: TGTGCCAGCTCACCTGAGGGCCCCGTAGGTGATACGCAGTATTTT

v_call: TRBV29-1
j_call: TRBJ2-3
clone_size: NA
d_call: NA
cdr3_aa: CSVERGSGDTQYF
cdr3_nt: TGCAGCGTTGAAAGAGGGTCTGGAGATACGCAGTATTTT

v_call: TRBV27
j_call: TRBJ1-1
clone_size: NA
d_call: TRBD1
cdr3_aa: CASSLYGQGTFDTEAFF
cdr3_nt: TGTGCCAGCAGTCTATACGGACAGGGGACCTTCGACACTGAAGCTTTCTTT

v_call: TRBV6-1
j_call: TRBJ1-2
clone_size: NA
d_call: TRBD1
cdr3_aa: CATRGTENYAYTF
cdr3_nt: TGTGCCACCAGAGGGACAGAAAACTATGCCTACACCTTC

v_call: TRBV5-8
j_call: TRBJ2-6
clone_size: NA
d_call: NA
cdr3_aa: CASSLNTGSGANVLTF
cdr3_nt: TGTGCCAGCAGCTTGAACACAGGCTCTGGGGCCAACGTCCTGACTTTC

v_call: TRBV27
j_call: TRBJ2-5
clone_size: once
d_call: TRBD2
cdr3_aa: CASSSSGTSGKGTQYF
cdr3_nt: TGTGCCAGCAGTTCCTCCGGGACTAGCGGGAAAGGGACCCAGTACTTC

v_call: TRBV5-1
j_call: TRBJ2-2
clone_size: NA
d_call: TRBD2
cdr3_aa: CASSLLLAGVLDTGELFF
cdr3_nt: TGCGCCAGCAGCTTGCTCCTAGCGGGAGTACTCGACACCGGGGAGCTGTTTTTT

v_call: TRBV28
j_call: TRBJ2-3
clone_size: once
d_call: NA
cdr3_aa: CASSLGQITDTQYF
cdr3_nt: TGTGCCAGCAGTTTAGGACAGATCACAGATACGCAGTATTTT

v_call: TRBV7-9
j_call: TRBJ1-1
clone_size: NA
d_call: NA
cdr3_aa: CASSSGQYTEAFF
cdr3_nt: TGTGCCAGCAGCTCAGGACAGTACACTGAAGCTTTCTTT

v_call: TRBV6-5
j_call: TRBJ1-2
clone_size: NA
d_call: NA
cdr3_aa: CASKVSVNYGYTF
cdr3_nt: TGTGCCAGCAAAGTTTCAGTTAACTATGGCTACACCTTC

v_call: TRBV19
j_call: TRBJ2-2
clone_size: NA
d_call: TRBD2
cdr3_aa: CASRASGRWVSTGELFF
cdr3_nt: TGTGCCAGTAGGGCTAGCGGGAGATGGGTTAGCACCGGGGAGCTGTTTTTT

v_call: TRBV10-3
j_call: TRBJ2-1
clone_size: NA
d_call: TRBD2
cdr3_aa: CAISVSGSTYNEQFF
cdr3_nt: TGTGCCATCAGTGTCAGCGGGAGCACCTACAATGAGCAGTTCTTC

v_call: TRBV2
j_call: TRBJ2-2
clone_size: NA
d_call: NA
cdr3_aa: CASSPLWATTGELFF
cdr3_nt: TGTGCCAGCAGTCCTCTTTGGGCAACCACCGGGGAGCTGTTTTTT

v_call: TRBV6-5
j_call: TRBJ1-1
clone_size: once
d_call: NA
cdr3_aa: CASSYSFGMNTEAFF
cdr3_nt: TGTGCCAGCAGTTACTCGTTCGGTATGAACACTGAAGCTTTCTTT

v_call: TRBV2
j_call: TRBJ2-7
clone_size: few
d_call: NA
cdr3_aa: CASSGVEQYF
cdr3_nt: TGTGCCAGCTCCGGTGTCGAGCAGTACTTC

v_call: TRBV28
j_call: TRBJ2-4
clone_size: NA
d_call: TRBD1
cdr3_aa: CASSASGQGHIQYF
cdr3_nt: TGTGCCAGCAGTGCCTCGGGACAGGGTCACATTCAGTACTTC

v_call: TRBV7-9
j_call: TRBJ1-4
clone_size: NA
d_call: TRBD1
cdr3_aa: CSSSLTRDRKNEKLFF
cdr3_nt: TGTTCCAGCAGCCTTACTCGGGACAGAAAAAATGAAAAACTGTTTTTT

v_call: TRBV11-2
j_call: TRBJ1-4
clone_size: NA
d_call: TRBD1
cdr3_aa: CASSRGTVNEKLFF
cdr3_nt: TGTGCCAGCAGCAGGGGGACAGTTAATGAAAAACTGTTTTTT

v_call: TRBV28
j_call: TRBJ2-3
clone_size: few
d_call: TRBD1
cdr3_aa: CASSSRTGGPDTQYF
cdr3_nt: TGTGCCAGCAGCTCAAGGACAGGGGGCCCAGATACGCAGTATTTT

v_call: TRBV2
j_call: TRBJ2-2
clone_size: NA
d_call: NA
cdr3_aa: CASSARATNTGELFF
cdr3_nt: TGTGCCAGCAGTGCTCGCGCGACAAACACCGGGGAGCTGTTTTTT

v_call: TRBV5-6
j_call: TRBJ2-5
clone_size: NA
d_call: TRBD1
cdr3_aa: CASSLGMGQGAETQYF
cdr3_nt: TGTGCCAGCAGCTTGGGAATGGGACAGGGGGCAGAGACCCAGTACTTC

v_call: TRBV27
j_call: TRBJ1-1
clone_size: NA
d_call: NA
cdr3_aa: CASSKEGTEAFF
cdr3_nt: TGTGCCAGCAGTAAGGAGGGGACTGAAGCTTTCTTT

v_call: TRBV7-9
j_call: TRBJ2-2
clone_size: NA
d_call: NA
cdr3_aa: CASSLAPINRAESGELFF
cdr3_nt: TGTGCCAGCAGCTTAGCCCCCATTAACAGGGCTGAATCCGGGGAGCTGTTTTTT

v_call: TRBV5-5
j_call: TRBJ2-7
clone_size: NA
d_call: NA
cdr3_aa: CASSPPGTFFYEQYF
cdr3_nt: TGTGCCAGCAGCCCCCCCGGGACATTTTTCTACGAGCAGTACTTC

v_call: TRBV7-7
j_call: TRBJ2-2
clone_size: NA
d_call: NA
cdr3_aa: CASAAGDTGELFF
cdr3_nt: TGTGCTAGCGCGGCAGGGGACACCGGGGAGCTGTTTTTT

v_call: TRBV7-9
j_call: TRBJ2-2
clone_size: once
d_call: TRBD2
cdr3_aa: CASSPGLAGRQFGELFF
cdr3_nt: TGTGCCAGCAGCCCGGGACTAGCGGGACGGCAATTCGGGGAGCTGTTTTTT

v_call: TRBV13
j_call: TRBJ2-7
clone_size: NA
d_call: TRBD1
cdr3_aa: CASSRRDRAYEQYF
cdr3_nt: TGTGCCAGCAGCCGCCGGGACAGGGCTTACGAGCAGTACTTC

v_call: TRBV25-1
j_call: TRBJ2-7
clone_size: NA
d_call: NA
cdr3_aa: CASSESTGPSYEQYF
cdr3_nt: TGTGCCAGCAGTGAATCAACAGGGCCATCCTACGAGCAGTACTTC

v_call: TRBV6-1
j_call: TRBJ2-6
clone_size: NA
d_call: NA
cdr3_aa: CASSEARPGSGANVLTF
cdr3_nt: TGTGCCAGCAGTGAAGCTCGGCCGGGTTCTGGGGCCAACGTCCTGACTTTC

v_call: TRBV7-8
j_call: TRBJ2-5
clone_size: NA
d_call: NA
cdr3_aa: CASSKERGQTQYF
cdr3_nt: TGTGCCAGCAGCAAAGAAAGGGGCCAGACCCAGTACTTC

v_call: TRBV18
j_call: TRBJ1-4
clone_size: NA
d_call: TRBD1
cdr3_aa: CASSPPKGQGKGKEKLFF
cdr3_nt: TGTGCCAGCTCACCACCCAAAGGACAGGGGAAAGGAAAAGAAAAACTGTTTTTT